This entry lists 15 T cell receptor beta chains sequenced from one sample in a study of molecular identifiers for immune sequencing clone quantification. Using its own MiXCR run on the PCR reads, TCRdb lists one record per CDR3 protein. The table has roughly 90,000 distinct CDR3 sequences, about 23% seen once. The sequencing input was naive CD8+ T cells from blood, with Jurkat cell RNA spiked in. The subset is: FACS-sorted CD8+CD4-CCR7+CD45RA+ naive T cells. The receptors were sampled from a human donor in good health. Some libraries in this study had Jurkat cell RNA spiked in.

The chain couples TRBV20-1 to TRBJ2-1; tentatively, D is TRBD1 (6 bases). Germline V gene lookup returns CDR1 DFQATT and CDR2 SNEGSKA (reference sequence). Trimming removed 6 bases from V and 7 bases from J, with 19 bases in between. This CDR3 spans 14 amino acids. Written as DNA, the CDR3 is TGCAGTGCCCGATACCGGGACATTACTAATGAGCAGTTCTTC. Its translation is CSARYRDITNEQFF.

V usage is TRBV3-2 and J usage is TRBJ2-7; TRBD2 was called by the table and not checked on the DNA. TRBV3-2 is described as a pseudogene. The CDR3 covers 12 residues. In DNA form, the CDR3 reads TGTGCCAGCAGCCGGCACCCGCTCGAGCAGTACTTC. Residues: CASSRHPLEQYF.

This clonotype was seen a few times. This sequence joins TRBV19 and TRBJ1-6, with D possibly TRBD1 on 6 matching bases. With 3 bases removed from V and 10 bases from J, the gap between germline ends came to 13 bases. CDR1 and CDR2 from the germline V gene are LNHDA and SQIVND (reference sequence). The length of the CDR3 is 14 residues. CDR3 in DNA: TGTGCCAGTAGTATCCCACAGGGCAGCTCACCCCTCCACTTT. Translating it yields CASSIPQGSSPLHF.

Turning to this clonotype: Since a much larger clone is just one base distant, this may be a read error. V and J are TRBV28 and TRBJ2-1; tentatively, D is TRBD2 (5 bases). The CDR3 has 14 residues. Germline V lookup: CDR1 MDHEN, CDR2 SYDVKM. V was shortened by 0 bases and J by 11 bases, with 14 bases between the two germline ends. CDR3 coding DNA: TGTGCCAGCAGTTTATGGGAGGCCCGTAATAAGCAGTTCTTC. It specifies CASSLWEARNKQFF.

The V and J genes are TRBV28 and TRBJ2-3; the match to TRBD2 covers 10 bases. From germline, CDR1 is MDHEN and CDR2 SYDVKM. J was trimmed by 1 base and V by 1 base; bases with no gene match: 5. The CDR3 is made up of 17 amino acids. This CDR3 reads CASSLFLAGARTDTQYF. The CDR3 DNA reads TGTGCCAGCAGTTTATTTCTAGCGGGAGCGCGCACAGATACGCAGTATTTT.

The chain couples TRBV12-5 to TRBJ2-1; D remains unclear. Deletions cut 3 bases from V and 3 bases from J, with 18 bases between. CDR1 and CDR2 from the germline V gene are LGHNT and FRNRAP. This CDR3 is built from 17 residues. CDR3 amino acids: CASGFPPNELLYNEQFF. As DNA, the CDR3 is TGTGCTAGTGGTTTTCCCCCCAATGAACTGCTCTACAATGAGCAGTTCTTC.

The sample holds a few counts of this clonotype. CDR3 region: CASRPRSSYEQYF. CDR3 DNA: TGTGCCAGTAGACCGAGAAGCTCCTACGAGCAGTACTTC. The rearrangement joins TRBV19 to TRBJ2-7; D is unresolved. Germline-derived CDR1 and CDR2 are LNHDA and SQIVND (reference sequence). Between the trimmed V and J ends, which lost 6 bases and 0 bases, there was a span of 9 bases. The CDR3 has 13 residues.

This clonotype came up many times. This chain links TRBV20-1 with TRBJ2-7, with 8 nucleotides matching TRBD1. The germline V gene encodes CDR1 DFQATT and CDR2 SNEGSKA (reference sequence). Trimming removed 6 bases from V and 7 bases from J; junction bases left unmatched: 8. This CDR3 is 12 amino acids long. CDR3 region: CSAADRAREQYF. The CDR3, as DNA: TGCAGTGCCGCGGACAGGGCCCGTGAGCAGTACTTC.

This clonotype was picked up many times. The chain carries TRBV20-1 and TRBJ1-1; no reliable D call. Trimming took off 5 bases at V and 3 bases at J, with 10 bases between the two ends. Germline CDR1 and CDR2: DFQATT and SNEGSKA (reference sequence). This CDR3 has 12 amino acids. The CDR3, as DNA: TGCAGTGCTCGGGCGGGCGACACTGAAGCTTTCTTT. It is translated as CSARAGDTEAFF.

With regard to this clonotype: A much larger clone lies a single base off, so this may be a read error. The chain couples TRBV19 to TRBJ2-7; the D is unclear. The CDR3 has 13 residues. Germline V gives CDR1 LNHDA, CDR2 SQIVND (reference sequence). CDR3 DNA sequence: TGTGCCAGTAGTTCGACTGTCACCTACGAGCAGTGCTTC. Its protein is CASSSTVTYEQCF.

This clonotype was observed a handful of times. The CDR3 sequence is CASSPDGRTTYNEQFF. DNA of the CDR3: TGTGCCAGCAGTCCCGACGGGCGGACAACTTACAATGAGCAGTTCTTC. The chain joins TRBV12-3 or TRBV12-4 to TRBJ2-1; a weak D match, TRBD1 (5 bases). V shed 5 bases and J shed 4 bases, with 18 bases lying between them. The CDR3 is 16 amino acids.

The gene calls are TRBV3-2 and TRBJ2-3; the tabulated D call, TRBD1, remains unverified against the DNA. TRBV3-2 is a documented pseudogene. The CDR3 extends over 14 amino acids. CDR3 sequence: CASSQEPGADTQYF. CDR3 bases: TGTGCCAGCAGCCAAGAACCCGGGGCAGATACGCAGTATTTT.

This clonotype was found a few times. This chain joins TRBV24-1 and TRBJ2-2; the D is unclear. Trimming pared 5 bases from V and 5 bases from J, leaving 5 bases between. The CDR3 spans 12 residues. Germline lookup yields CDR1 KGHDR and CDR2 SFDVKD. CDR3 DNA: TGTGCCACCAGTGGGGTAACCGGGGAGCTGTTTTTT. Its translation is CATSGVTGELFF.

This clonotype was found many times. The chain uses TRBV7-2 and TRBJ1-5; TRBD1 matches at 8 bases. With V trimmed by 5 bases and J by 5 bases, 8 bases remained unmatched. This CDR3 has 15 residues. The V gene's germline CDR1 is SGHTA and CDR2 FQGNSA. CDR3 residues: CASSPLTGAYQPQHF. For the CDR3, the DNA is TGTGCCAGCAGCCCCCTGACAGGGGCTTATCAGCCCCAGCATTTT.

This clonotype was recorded a few times. This sequence joins TRBV7-9 and TRBJ2-1, with D tentatively TRBD1 (6 bases). The CDR3 length is 12 residues. V dropped 5 bases and J dropped 9 bases, with 11 bases sitting between them. CDR1 is SEHNR and CDR2 is FQNEAQ in the germline V gene (reference sequence). The CDR3 nucleotides are TGTGCCAGCAGCATAGAAGGGGGTGAGCAGTTCTTC. It specifies CASSIEGGEQFF.